This T cell receptor (beta chain) appears in the sequencing data of a study of vaccination and CD4 T cells after COVID-19. Study details: Median draw time for post-COVID samples was 85 to 110 days post-diagnosis (range 35 to 161). Researchers treated cells with overlapping spike peptides taken from SARS-CoV-2, HCoV-NL63, HCoV-OC43 and HCoV-229E.

Sample treatment: roughly 11-day PBMC culture with coronavirus spike peptide pools or control peptides (ViraFEST assay). By share, this clonotype ranks as medium-sized. Its antigen is as yet unknown. The V end lost 2 bases, the J end lost 5 bases, and 6 bases lay between the germline ends. Germline values: CDR1 SGHVS, CDR2 FQNEAQ. The CDR3 is 12 residues long. Study findings and constraints: There was no significant change from about 20 to 38 median reactive clonotypes.

Cultured CD4+ T cell DNA was sequenced using the Oncomine TCR Beta short-read assay. A single record per CDR3 protein comes from TCRdb applying MiXCR to the PCR reads. Among roughly 7,000 distinct CDR3 sequences listed, 25% were seen once. This clonotype originated in a human donor who had recovered from COVID-19. The source material was CD4+ T cells from blood, cultured in vitro, sampled after SARS-CoV-2 vaccination. The J gene is TRBJ2-5, the V gene TRBV7-8; D uncertain. In DNA form, the CDR3 reads TGTGCCAGCAGCTTAACTGAGGAGACCCAGTACTTC. Translating it yields CASSLTEETQYF.